Listed below are T cell receptor beta chains from one sample, sequenced in a study of read filtering for tumor transcriptome and immune sequencing. One entry per CDR3 protein results from TCRdb running MiXCR on the reads. Of 35,000 to 50,000 distinct CDR3 sequences in the sample, less than 20% are singletons; the top ten hold under 40%. Sequencing was done on a sample of a population of CD138-negative cells sorted from bone marrow. Receptors were obtained from a donor at least 40 years old with multiple myeloma. CDR3s include the opening cysteine and the closing phenylalanine or tryptophan. The order of the fields is D gene, V gene, J gene, clone size, CDR3 protein, CDR3 DNA. The D gene is left open where the match is weak. Size values are once, few and many counts, or a class for expanded clones, and some rows have none.

.	TRBV19	TRBJ2-1	many	CASSDRAGVEQFF	TGTGCCAGTAGCGATCGGGCAGGGGTTGAGCAGTTCTTC
TRBD1	TRBV30	TRBJ1-4	few	CAWSLGQALFF	TGTGCCTGGAGCCTCGGACAGGCGCTGTTTTTT
.	TRBV7-6	TRBJ2-3	many	CASSLAPLPRDTQYF	TGTGCCAGCAGCTTAGCCCCTCTCCCTAGGGATACGCAGTATTTT
TRBD2	TRBV20-1	TRBJ2-7	few	CSAMRLAGATISYEQYF	TGCAGTGCCATGCGACTAGCGGGAGCTACCATCTCCTACGAGCAGTACTTC
TRBD1	TRBV20-1	TRBJ2-5	.	CSANRGTRGETQYF	TGCAGTGCCAACAGGGGAACCAGGGGAGAGACCCAGTACTTC
.	TRBV4-3	TRBJ2-1	medium-sized	CASSQGEQHTSNEQFF	TGCGCCAGCAGCCAAGGGGAGCAGCACACGAGCAATGAGCAGTTCTTC
TRBD1	TRBV4-1	TRBJ1-4	many	CASSQEGGQGNEKLFF	TGCGCCAGCAGCCAAGAGGGGGGACAGGGGAATGAAAAACTGTTTTTT
.	TRBV7-2	TRBJ1-2	once	CASSTRWGPSAEHTF	TGTGCCAGCAGCACCCGCTGGGGACCATCCGCCGAGCACACCTTC
TRBD2	TRBV20-1	TRBJ2-5	.	CSAGQLGTSGSIQETQYF	TGCAGTGCTGGTCAGCTAGGGACTAGCGGGAGTATTCAAGAGACCCAGTACTTC
.	TRBV29-1	TRBJ2-2	many	CSVVGPSSNTGELFF	TGCAGCGTTGTCGGTCCTAGCTCGAACACCGGGGAGCTGTTTTTT
.	TRBV7-6	TRBJ2-1	.	CASSFQPGTLVEQFF	TGTGCCAGCAGCTTCCAACCTGGGACTCTGGTTGAGCAGTTCTTC
TRBD2	TRBV20-1	TRBJ2-1	once	CSARSVISGFHNEQFF	TGCAGTGCTAGATCCGTGATTAGCGGGTTCCACAATGAGCAGTTCTTC
.	TRBV7-3	TRBJ2-2	many	CASSRSNTGELFF	TGTGCCAGCAGCCGCTCGAACACCGGGGAGCTGTTTTTT
.	TRBV6-2/TRBV6-3	TRBJ2-7	many	CASSLSEHWKEQYF	TGTGCCAGCAGCCTCTCCGAACACTGGAAGGAGCAGTACTTC
TRBD1	TRBV7-9	TRBJ2-1	many	CASSLAGTGGIYNEQFF	TGTGCCAGCAGCTTAGCGGGGACAGGGGGGATCTACAATGAGCAGTTCTTC